Detailed here is one T cell receptor beta chain. This record belongs to a study of blood T cell repertoires in COVID-19. Overall study context: From T cells, B-cell-depleted T cells, or PBMCs came the material, which was cDNA or gDNA.

Assay: immunoSEQ multiplex PCR; the TCRdb copy retains only in-frame clones and omits some. The table includes approximately 170,000 clones, approximately 83% detected once. Trimming took off 0 bases at V and 4 bases at J, with 12 bases between the two ends. This CDR3 is 16 amino acids long. Germline V gene sequence: CDR1 LGHNA, CDR2 YSLEER. The sequence came from a woman aged 80 or older with acute or convalescent COVID-19. The rearrangement uses TRBV4-3 and TRBJ2-2, with a weak D call TRBD2 (6 bases). Material for sequencing was peripheral blood. The CDR3, as DNA: TGCGCCAGCAGCCAAGATAGGAGGGGCGGCACCGGGGAGCTGTTTTTT. Translation gives CASSQDRRGGTGELFF.